Following are 23 T cell receptor beta chains from one sample sequenced in a study of blood T cell repertoires in COVID-19 (dated by TCRdb to the early 2020s). Library prep was done by the immunoSEQ multiplex PCR assay. TCRdb holds this immuneACCESS table with in-frame rearrangements only. Some clones are missing; in checked studies, unresolved V genes explain under half, and the rest has no known cause. For this sample there are 190,000 or so clones; around 87% appear just once. The ten largest clones represent approximately 2.2% of the sample. The sample was PBMCs or T cells enriched from blood (not recorded which). Every receptor here comes from a woman aged 25 to 39 who had recovered from COVID-19.

The chain has TRBV19 and TRBJ1-5, with 7 bases matching TRBD1. V shed 4 bases, J shed 4 bases, and the junction held 10 bases outside the gene matches. Germline values: CDR1 LNHDA, CDR2 SQIVND (reference sequence). The CDR3 runs to 16 residues. The DNA for the CDR3 is TGTGCCAGTAGTAAGAATACCGGGACAGTGAATCAGCCCCAGCATTTT. As protein: CASSKNTGTVNQPQHF.

In its sample, this clone was seen a few times. The gene calls are TRBV27 and TRBJ1-1; possibly TRBD1 for D (6 bases). The CDR3 covers 13 residues. Looked up from germline, CDR1 is MNHEY and CDR2 is SMNVEV (reference sequence). V shed 3 bases and J shed 7 bases, with 12 bases lying between them. The CDR3 here is CASSFGQPSEAFF. The CDR3 DNA reads as TGTGCCAGCAGTTTCGGACAGCCGAGTGAAGCTTTCTTT.

V and J are TRBV6-5 and TRBJ1-2, with a possible D match to TRBD1 (5 bases). The CDR3 sequence is 15 residues long. The germline gives CDR1 MNHEY, CDR2 SVGAGI. Trimming took 5 bases from V and 4 from J, leaving 17 bases between them. The CDR3 DNA reads as TGTGCCAGCAGTAGGGTAAGGGGCAACCTCTATGGCTACACCTTC. Its translation: CASSRVRGNLYGYTF.

This chain connects TRBV24-1 to TRBJ2-1; 12 bases line up with TRBD1. V lost 5 bases, J lost 8 bases, and 12 bases stayed unmatched. The CDR3 consists of 17 residues. The V gene's germline CDR1 is KGHDR and CDR2 SFDVKD. This CDR3 reads CATSATPGQGAWDEQFF. CDR3 sequence (DNA): TGTGCCACCAGTGCAACACCGGGACAGGGGGCATGGGATGAGCAGTTCTTC.

V gene TRBV7-2 combines with J gene TRBJ1-3; 12 positions match TRBD1. The ends lost 1 base at V and 0 bases at J; junction bases unmatched: 4. Per germline, CDR1 SGHTA and CDR2 FQGNSA. The CDR3 has 18 residues. The CDR3, as DNA: TGTGCCAGCAGCTTAGAGGGACAGGGGGCGAACTCTGGAAACACCATATATTTT. This encodes CASSLEGQGANSGNTIYF.

The V gene is TRBV7-3, the J gene TRBJ2-5; tentatively, D is TRBD1 (6 bases). The germline V gene encodes CDR1 SGHTA and CDR2 FQGTGA. V was cut by 5 bases and J by 4 bases, with 14 bases left in between. This CDR3 has 14 amino acids. Written as DNA, the CDR3 is TGTGCCAGCAGCCTAGGGGGTATGGGAGAGACCCAGTACTTC. As protein: CASSLGGMGETQYF.

This clone was seen just once. This chain uses TRBV7-6 with TRBJ2-2, with D perhaps TRBD1 (5 bases). CDR3 length: 14 amino acids. Trimming stripped 5 bases from V and 4 bases from J, with 11 bases between. The V gene's germline CDR1 is SGHVS and CDR2 FNYEAQ. The CDR3 region is CASSRSRVTGELFF. For the CDR3, the DNA is TGTGCCAGCAGCCGAAGCAGGGTCACCGGGGAGCTGTTTTTT.

J is TRBJ2-7 and V is TRBV5-4; maybe TRBD1 (7 bases). CDR1 SGHNT and CDR2 YYREEE come from the germline V gene (reference sequence). V was cut by 4 bases and J by 2 bases, with 13 bases left in between. This CDR3 comprises 14 residues. The CDR3 region has the DNA TGTGCCAGCAGCGCGGGACAGTCTCCCTACGAGCAGTACTTC. Translating it yields CASSAGQSPYEQYF.

This chain links TRBV6-5 with TRBJ2-7, with 11 bases fitting TRBD1. V dropped 4 bases and J dropped 2; count of bases not matched to a gene: 7. The CDR3 contains 16 residues. CDR1 and CDR2 (germline): MNHEY, SVGAGI. The CDR3 loop is CASSSIGTGGTYEQYF. CDR3 nucleotide sequence: TGTGCCAGCAGTTCCATCGGGACAGGGGGTACCTACGAGCAGTACTTC.

The rearrangement uses TRBV25-1 and TRBJ1-1, with 9 positions matching TRBD1. CDR1 and CDR2 from the germline V gene are MGHDK and SYGVNS. CDR3 length: 16 amino acids. With V trimmed by 5 bases and J by 5 bases, 12 bases remained unmatched. CDR3 region: CASSHSGQGRFTEAFF. In DNA form, the CDR3 reads TGTGCCAGCAGTCACTCGGGACAGGGCCGGTTTACTGAAGCTTTCTTT.

This clone was found a few times. This rearrangement joins TRBV5-4 to TRBJ1-6, with D perhaps matching TRBD1 (5 bases). The CDR3 extends over 17 amino acids. Germline V gives CDR1 SGHNT, CDR2 YYREEE (reference sequence). The ends were cut back, 0 bases at V and 1 base at J, with 11 bases in the middle. CDR3 sequence: CASSLVLGDSYNSPLHF. The CDR3 DNA reads TGTGCCAGCAGCTTGGTCCTAGGGGATTCCTATAATTCACCCCTCCACTTT.

The rearrangement joins TRBV9 to TRBJ1-1; tentative D call: TRBD1 (6 bases). This CDR3 is built from 14 residues. V lost 4 bases and J 1 base, leaving 11 bases between the germline ends. Germline CDR1 is SGDLS and CDR2 is YYNGEE. CDR3 residues: CASSRETGNTEAFF. In DNA, the CDR3 is TGTGCCAGCAGCCGCGAGACAGGGAACACTGAAGCTTTCTTT.

The chain employs TRBV3-1 (or the pseudogene TRBV3-2) and TRBJ2-3; a possible D gene is TRBD2 (6 bases). Trimming took off 2 bases at V and 2 bases at J, with 17 bases between the two ends. Per germline, CDR1 LGHDT and CDR2 YNNKEL (reference sequence). The CDR3 totals 17 residues. The CDR3, as DNA: TGTGCCAGCAGCCAATCGTGGGGGGTCGGGCACACAGATACGCAGTATTTT. Its protein product is CASSQSWGVGHTDTQYF.

This clone has only one observation. The chain carries TRBV13 and TRBJ1-4, with D possibly matching TRBD1 (5 bases). V lost 0 bases, J lost 7 bases, and 9 bases lay in between. CDR3 length: 14 residues. Germline values: CDR1 PRHDT, CDR2 FYEKMQ (reference sequence). In DNA form, the CDR3 reads TGTGCCAGCAGCTTAGGAAGGGGCCGTGAAAAACTGTTTTTT. This gives the protein CASSLGRGREKLFF.

The gene calls are TRBV19 and TRBJ2-2; TRBD1 agrees at 9 bases. V shed 6 bases, J shed 5 bases, and the junction held 7 bases outside the gene matches. Per germline, CDR1 LNHDA and CDR2 SQIVND (reference sequence). This CDR3 is 15 amino acids long. CDR3 nucleotides: TGTGCCAGTAGCCCTGGGACAGGGAGGACCGGGGAGCTGTTTTTT. The encoded protein is CASSPGTGRTGELFF.

The chain is built from TRBV11-1 and TRBJ2-7; tentatively, D is TRBD1 (6 bases). CDR3 length equals 15 residues. The V end lost 1 base, the J end lost 0 bases, and 10 bases lay between the germline ends. Germline assignment: CDR1 SGHAT and CDR2 FQDESV (reference sequence). CDR3: CASSLGGPPSYEQYF. In DNA, the CDR3 is TGTGCCAGCAGCTTAGGGGGGCCGCCCTCCTACGAGCAGTACTTC.

V usage is TRBV5-5 and J usage is TRBJ2-5, with 8 bases aligning to TRBD2. The trim removed 3 bases at V and 4 bases at J, leaving 11 bases unmatched. The CDR3 runs to 16 residues. Per germline, CDR1 SGHKS and CDR2 YYEKEE (reference sequence). CDR3 residues: CASSSGKREKRETQYF. In DNA, the CDR3 is TGTGCCAGCAGCTCGGGGAAGCGGGAGAAGAGAGAGACCCAGTACTTC.

The V gene is TRBV27, the J gene TRBJ1-2, with 7 bases identical to TRBD1. Trimming took 5 bases from V and 8 from J; bases not matched to a gene: 14. The CDR3 runs 15 residues. CDR1 is MNHEY, CDR2 SMNVEV, per germline (reference sequence). This CDR3 is CASSAHRGRDRGYTF. As DNA, the CDR3 is TGTGCCAGCAGTGCTCACAGGGGAAGGGATCGCGGCTACACCTTC.

The chain is built from TRBV19 and TRBJ1-1; tentatively, D is TRBD1 (5 bases). The CDR3 is 11 residues long. The V end was cut by 5 bases, the J end by 8 bases, with 9 bases between. Germline-derived CDR1 and CDR2 are LNHDA and SQIVND (reference sequence). DNA of the CDR3: TGTGCCAGTAGTTCAGGGCCGGAAGCTTTCTTT. Translation gives CASSSGPEAFF. Filled out from reference TRBV19 and TRBJ1-1, the complete variable domain reads DGGITQSPKYLFRKEGQNVTLSCEQNLNHDAMYWYRQDPGQGLRLIYYSQIVNDFQKGDIAEGYSVSREKKESFPLTVTSAQKNPTAFYLCASSSGPEAFFGQGTRLTVV.

V and J are TRBV12-3 or TRBV12-4 and TRBJ1-2; 7 bases map to TRBD1. The CDR3 spans 12 residues. After removal of 7 bases from V and 4 bases from J, the junction contained 3 bases not matched to a gene. Here the CDR3 reads CASTRDSYGYTF. DNA for the CDR3: TGTGCCAGCACGAGGGACAGCTATGGCTACACCTTC.

The chain carries TRBV7-9 and TRBJ1-5; D gene unclear. Germline values: CDR1 SEHNR, CDR2 FQNEAQ (reference sequence). The CDR3 covers 16 residues. V gave up 1 base and J gave up 3 bases, with 13 bases separating them. The CDR3 spells CASSLVRAADNQPQHF. CDR3 in DNA: TGTGCCAGCAGCTTAGTCCGGGCAGCGGACAATCAGCCCCAGCATTTT. The variable domain in full, completed from reference TRBV7-9 and TRBJ1-5, reads DTGVSQNPRHKITKRGQNVTFRCDPISEHNRLYWYRQTLGQGPEFLTYFQNEAQLEKSRLLSDRFSAERPKGSFSTLEIQRTEQGDSAMYLCASSLVRAADNQPQHFGDGTRLSIL.

The J gene is TRBJ2-7, the V gene TRBV30; 14 bases match TRBD2. The CDR3 has 17 amino acids. J lost 2 bases, V lost 3 bases, and 9 bases had no gene match. Germline V gene lookup returns CDR1 GTSNPN and CDR2 SVGIG (reference sequence). CDR3 in amino acids: CAWSEGLAGDRAYEQYF. DNA of the CDR3: TGTGCCTGGAGCGAGGGACTAGCGGGGGATCGAGCCTACGAGCAGTACTTC.

V and J are TRBV30 and TRBJ1-5; D is perhaps TRBD1 (6 bases). Trimming shortened V by 4 bases and J by 5 bases, and 18 bases separated the two germline ends. The CDR3 runs to 15 residues. Germline V lookup: CDR1 GTSNPN, CDR2 SVGIG (reference sequence). The CDR3 sequence: CAWKKGGEYDQPQHF. CDR3 nucleotides: TGTGCCTGGAAAAAGGGGGGGGAATATGATCAGCCCCAGCATTTT.